These 4 T cell receptor beta chains were sequenced from one sample in a study of T-cell memory formation after mild COVID-19. Using its own MiXCR run on the 5' RACE reads, TCRdb lists one record per CDR3 protein. The data hold nearly 350,000 distinct CDR3 sequences, with roughly 13% observed a single time. The sample taken for sequencing was PBMCs or a T cell subset sorted from them (not recorded which). Source of these receptors: a man younger than 35 who had mild COVID-19 (a few samples of this study predate the infection). Cell type and time point are not known.

V is TRBV7-6 and J is TRBJ2-2, with D perhaps matching TRBD1 (5 bases). The ends were cut back, 5 bases at V and 4 bases at J, with 8 bases in the middle. This CDR3 has 13 amino acids. Germline-derived CDR1 and CDR2 are SGHVS and FNYEAQ. CDR3 in amino acids: CASSPGITGELFF. DNA for the CDR3: TGTGCCAGCAGCCCAGGGATCACCGGGGAGCTGTTTTTT.

This sequence joins TRBV6-1 and TRBJ2-7; tentatively, D is TRBD2 (7 bases). With 6 bases removed from V and 3 bases from J, the gap between germline ends came to 15 bases. The germline gives CDR1 MNHNS, CDR2 SASEGT. The CDR3 loop spans 14 amino acids. CDR3 sequence reads: CASRPGGANYEQYF. CDR3 nucleotide sequence: TGTGCCAGCAGACCTGGGGGGGCGAACTACGAGCAGTACTTC.

This clonotype was observed a single time. The junction shows a germline mismatch at one end, possibly a read error. The rearrangement links TRBV7-9 to TRBJ2-3, with D unclear. The germline V gene encodes CDR1 SEHNR and CDR2 FQNEAQ (reference sequence). The CDR3 runs 16 residues. The CDR3 coding sequence is TGTGACAGCAGCTTAGTGGTCAGGATATCCACAGATACGCAGTATTTT. It translates to CDSSLVVRISTDTQYF.

The V call is TRBV18, the J call TRBJ1-2, with 7 nucleotides matching TRBD1. The CDR3 loop spans 13 amino acids. Germline CDR1 KGHSH, CDR2 LQKENI. With 6 bases clipped from V and 3 bases from J, the junction kept 4 bases outside the gene matches. CDR3 in DNA: TGTGCCAGCTCGCAAGGGGGCGACTATGGCTACACCTTC. Its translation is CASSQGGDYGYTF. Using reference TRBV18 and TRBJ1-2 for the parts outside the CDR3, the full variable domain is NAGVMQNPRHLVRRRGQEARLRCSPMKGHSHVYWYRQLPEEGLKFMVYLQKENIIDESGMPKERFSAEFPKEGPSILRIQQVVRGDSAAYFCASSQGGDYGYTFGSGTRLTVV.